This T cell receptor (beta chain) was documented in a study of cytomegalovirus exposure and HLA in healthy donors (dated by TCRdb to 2016 to 2017). With respect to the entire study: According to an earlier analysis of several hundred of the donors, 150 million to 200 million T cells yielded roughly 100 million unique TCR beta sequences and about 300 Gb of sequence data. A separate validation cohort of over 95 different subjects was used in addition to the approximately 610-subject first cohort. Class I and class II HLA loci were covered by the typing at four-digit resolution. Of the 300 to 450 genotyped donors, roughly 85% fell in the genetic ancestry cluster associated with self-reported Caucasian donors. To predict cytomegalovirus infection status, the study brought together high-throughput TCR immunosequencing, statistical association of individual TCRs with disease status, and machine learning. All discovery cohort repertoires had been generated using a single sequencing platform. Among some 400 genotyped donors of the cohort, an average of about 240,000 unique TCR beta nucleotide sequences was sequenced per donor, of which about 20% were non-productive. Roughly 300 gigabases of sequencing data and approximately 85 million unique TCR sequences were included in an early release covering 550 to 800 HLA-typed donors. A later genetic analysis took genome-wide SNP genotypes for about 55% of the 666 donors and used that subset as a discovery cohort. In a later analysis, previously published TCR beta repertoires from hundreds of donors were re-analyzed and high-resolution HLA genotyping was added so that TCR occurrence patterns could be studied. Using immunosequencing, the study profiled T cell repertoires from around 670 subjects and related those repertoires to cytomegalovirus serostatus. The study aimed to test whether signatures of past pathogen exposure could be identified by cataloging public T cell receptors. Rather than using new phenotypic data, the later analysis identified candidate immune exposures from TCR beta sequences and from how often those sequences occurred across donors. An earlier analysis of 500 to 750 of the donors applied high-throughput TCR beta sequencing to assess whether each TCR beta V gene segment acted as functional or pseudogenic. Donor age, sex, ethnicity and CMV serostatus were compiled together with the repertoire data. About 5 DR-DQ haplotypes were handled as single units for association and clustering, since linkage in the cohort was strong. Typing coverage differed by locus: A, B, C, DRB1 and DQB1 were typed in roughly 629-630 donors, DQA1 in about 500, DPA1 in around 610, and DPB1 in 400 to 480.

Paper-wide results and their limitations: It was suggested by the authors that the approach could potentially be generalized to other disease states and immunological phenotypes. In the study, about 150 TCR beta chains were listed as associated with cytomegalovirus. Several of the top co-occurrence clusters appeared to be linked to parvovirus B19, influenza, CMV and Epstein-Barr virus, according to a later analysis. Sequencing depth was assumed to be roughly uniform across donors in the presence/absence analyses, though that assumption may not hold. Because the 87-base-pair reads could not distinguish some IMGT-functional V segments, including TRBV6-2 and TRBV6-3, those segments were excluded. The classifier was reported to diagnose cytomegalovirus status with high specificity and sensitivity in both the original cohort and the validation cohort. In vitro tests confirmed that a few of the cytomegalovirus-associated TCR beta chains recognize cytomegalovirus antigens. Most TCR sequences were observed very rarely across donors, whereas some public TCRs were present in many individuals. According to a later genetic analysis, donors in an Asian-associated ancestry cluster had fewer N-insertions in productive TCRs than the approximately 670-donor mean. In this cohort, only TCR beta chains were sequenced, and detectable features were limited by the absence of alpha or paired-chain data. Immune exposure information for the cohort was limited to CMV serostatus. Correlated functional status among segregating V segments might be attributable to linkage disequilibrium, but an unknown experimental factor could not be ruled out. Specific HLA alleles were associated with 16,951 TCR beta sequences at a false discovery rate of 0.05 in a later analysis. A further reported finding was that TCR beta sequences accurately predicted the HLA-A and HLA-B alleles for most subjects in the first cohort. An association between a missense DCLRE1C variant and V-gene and J-gene trimming of TCR beta chains was found in a later genetic analysis and replicated in an independent cohort. According to a later analysis, most CMV-associated TCR beta chains appeared to be HLA-restricted, and the HLA associations seemed to be driven largely by CMV exposure. The sequencing pipeline was judged likely to have produced a cluster of highly shared sequence variants as a technical artifact. Because counts were too low, roughly 17 rarely observed V segments, including chromosome 9 orphons, were left out of the earlier analysis of about 500 of the donors. Because HLA typing was missing for some donors at each locus, association tests included only the typed subset. According to a later analysis, TCR association rates differed among HLA loci, with DRB1 alleles showing the most associated TCRs and HLA-C alleles showing the fewest. An earlier analysis of some 590 of the donors showed that most TCR beta V segments appeared in productive rearrangements either about 87% or about 30% of the time, which broadly matched IMGT annotations. In a later analysis, HLA-associated TCR beta chains were found to be more clonally expanded and to have lower generation probabilities than equally common non-associated chains. When HLA alleles, especially DR and DQ, strongly co-occurred, attributing TCR associations to individual alleles was difficult.

The CDR3, cysteine through phenylalanine, is 16 amino acids long. The entry retains the CDR3 DNA only, 48 bases that are in frame from base 1. V trim: 4 bases; J trim: 0 bases; unmatched bases: 6. As encoded in the germline V gene (reference sequence), CDR1 is LNHDA while CDR2 is SQIVND. A single count supports this clone. Its antigen specificity is not known. Base qualities are not at hand, and no much larger clone is one base apart. The cohort was made up of 666 healthy bone marrow donors. All cohort members were sampled while nominally healthy, although unrecorded immune exposures were likely present. The donor tested CMV seropositive and was one of the 289 seropositive cohort members. A peripheral blood sample was provided by each donor, and peripheral blood mononuclear cells were used for TCR beta sequencing. Genomic DNA extraction from the blood cell samples was performed with the Qiagen DNeasy Blood Extraction Kit.

The library was generated by the immunoSEQ multiplex PCR assay. For the multiplex PCR, a mixture combining 60 forward primers for TCR Vbeta segments and 13 reverse primers for TCR Jbeta segments was used. The CDR3 region of rearranged TCR beta genes was amplified from genomic DNA by a multiplex PCR assay. The amplified TCR beta libraries were sequenced on the Illumina HiSeq System as 87-base-pair reads. From the authors' description of their analysis: Across the 500 to 850 repertoires, a later analysis counted 80 million or so unique TCR beta chains, 8.5 million to 12 million of which were shared by at least two donors. A nearest-neighbor algorithm error-corrected the raw reads and collapsed the reads into unique sequences, merging closely related sequences to remove PCR and sequencing errors. CDR3 sequences were aligned to IMGT reference sequences to assign V, D and J gene segments. For a sequence to be retained, at least a six-nucleotide match to both a V gene segment and a J gene segment was required. A rearrangement counted as productive if the CDR3 had no stop codons and remained in frame with V and J, and every other rearrangement counted as non-productive. CDR3 was defined according to IMGT convention as the region running from the second conserved V-encoded cysteine to the conserved J-encoded phenylalanine. The earlier analysis of fewer than 700 of the donors excluded sequences that lacked an unambiguous match to a single V gene segment. An earlier analysis of fewer than 750 of the donors classified V segments as functional when productive rearrangements were above 56.7% and as segregating when the standard deviation between donors was above 5%. A statistical classification framework was built for diagnosing cytomegalovirus status from the catalog of TCR beta chain sequences. In a later analysis, TCR nucleotide sequences were compared against IMGT/GENE-DB human TR gene sequences so that V and J genes could be assigned. The TCRdist pipeline was used in a later analysis to assign CDR3 sequences and most-parsimonious VDJ recombination scenarios. A later analysis defined each TCR beta chain by its CDR3 amino acid sequence plus V-gene family, and excluded reads lacking a unique V-gene family. A later analysis removed 500 to 600 highly shared, low-generation-probability nucleotide sequences to deal with suspected cross-contamination and a sequencing artifact. For each public chain, a later analysis derived a clonal expansion index from normalized ranks of inferred template counts within each repertoire. A later analysis computed generation probabilities with a VDJ recombination model fitted to out-of-frame rearrangements, and checked the results against IGoR. Hypergeometric tests were used in a later analysis to score TCR-TCR, TCR-HLA and TCR-CMV co-occurrence, with a repertoire-size bias correction applied to the TCR pairs. To estimate false discovery rates, a later analysis permuted the HLA or CMV assignments 20 times. In a later analysis, co-occurring TCRs were grouped with DBSCAN, and TCRdist sequence similarity was added when clustering was performed within HLA-allele-positive subsets. Repertoires with fewer than 30,000 or more than 120,000 public chains, plus five repertoires with anomalous nucleotide sharing, were excluded from co-occurrence clustering. The source is immuneACCESS, and TCRdb retained only in-frame sequences with V and J called. Part of the clones is not carried over; for the studies checked, unresolved V genes explain less than half of this, and the remainder is unexplained. Clonal size and the V and J genes are those of that table, whereas D and trimming came from the DNA. The sample has 100,000 to 150,000 clones on record, about 80% of them singletons. About 9.2% of the sample goes to the ten largest clones.

In this chain, TRBV19 is recombined with TRBJ1-5, and TRBD1 aligns with 7 junction nucleotides. This clonotype originated in a man in his thirties or forties in good health and CMV-seropositive. Material: PBMCs. The DNA sequence is given as TGTGCCAGTAGTAGACAGGGCCGTGATAGCAATCAGCCCCAGCATTTT. Its product reads: CASSRQGRDSNQPQHF. Supplemented by the reference TRBV19 and TRBJ1-5 proteins around the CDR3, the complete variable domain is DGGITQSPKYLFRKEGQNVTLSCEQNLNHDAMYWYRQDPGQGLRLIYYSQIVNDFQKGDIAEGYSVSREKKESFPLTVTSAQKNPTAFYLCASSRQGRDSNQPQHFGDGTRLSIL.